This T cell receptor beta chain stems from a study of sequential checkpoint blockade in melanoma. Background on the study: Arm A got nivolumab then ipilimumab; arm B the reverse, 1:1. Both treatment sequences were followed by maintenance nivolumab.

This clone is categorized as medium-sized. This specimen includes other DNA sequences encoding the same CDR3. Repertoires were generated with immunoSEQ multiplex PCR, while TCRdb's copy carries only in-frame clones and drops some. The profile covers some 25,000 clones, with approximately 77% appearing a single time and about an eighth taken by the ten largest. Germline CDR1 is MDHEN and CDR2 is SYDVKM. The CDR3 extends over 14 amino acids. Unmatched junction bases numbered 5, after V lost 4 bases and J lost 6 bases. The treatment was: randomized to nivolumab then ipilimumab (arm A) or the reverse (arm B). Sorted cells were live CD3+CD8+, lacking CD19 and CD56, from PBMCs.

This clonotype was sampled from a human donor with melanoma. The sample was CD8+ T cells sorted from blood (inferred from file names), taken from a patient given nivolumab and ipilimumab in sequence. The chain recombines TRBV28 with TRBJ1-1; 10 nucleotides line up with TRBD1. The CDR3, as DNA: TGTGCCAGCAGTTCCGACAGGGGGCGTGCTGAAGCTTTCTTT. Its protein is CASSSDRGRAEAFF. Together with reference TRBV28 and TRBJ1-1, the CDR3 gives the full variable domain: DVKVTQSSRYLVKRTGEKVFLECVQDMDHENMFWYRQDPGLGLRLIYFSYDVKMKEKGDIPEGYSVSREKKERFSLILESASTNQTSMYLCASSSDRGRAEAFFGQGTRLTVV.